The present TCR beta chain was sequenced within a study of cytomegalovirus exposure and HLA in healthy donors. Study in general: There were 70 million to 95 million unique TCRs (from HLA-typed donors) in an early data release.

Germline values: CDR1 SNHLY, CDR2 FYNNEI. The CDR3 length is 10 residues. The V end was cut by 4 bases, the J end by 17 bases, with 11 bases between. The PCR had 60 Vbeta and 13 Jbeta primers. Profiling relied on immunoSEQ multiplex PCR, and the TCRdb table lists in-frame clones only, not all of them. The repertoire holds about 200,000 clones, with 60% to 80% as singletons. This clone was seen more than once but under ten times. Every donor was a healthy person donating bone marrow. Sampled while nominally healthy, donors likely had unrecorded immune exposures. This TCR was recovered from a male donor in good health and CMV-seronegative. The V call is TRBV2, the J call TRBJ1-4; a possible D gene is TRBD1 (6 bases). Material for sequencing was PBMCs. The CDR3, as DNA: TGTGCCAGCAGTGGGACAGACTACTTTTTT. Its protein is CASSGTDYFF.